Described below is a single T cell receptor (beta chain) sequence and its context. Its antigen remains unidentified. V shed 3 bases and J shed 1 base, with 7 bases lying between them. The CDR3 spans 14 residues. Germline values: CDR1 SNHLY, CDR2 FYNNEI. Generated by immunoSEQ multiplex PCR, the TCRdb table keeps only in-frame clones and is missing some. The repertoire holds 95,000 to 150,000 clones, with over 75% as singletons. The sample comes from a study of T cell responses to AZD1222 COVID-19 vaccine. Overall study findings and caveats: Only after the peak T cell response were repertoires sampled. The study reported that nearly half of spike-specific TCRs target unmutated variant regions. Regions 160-218 and 743-854 held dominance among vaccine-associated CD4 TCRs, which spanned spike.

The rearrangement joins TRBV2 to TRBJ1-5; D is undetermined. The sequence was collected from an adult who received the MenACWY meningococcal vaccine as a control. The sequenced sample was peripheral blood, obtained 28 days after the second dose of the MenACWY control vaccine. The CDR3: CASSDLASNQPQHF. The CDR3 DNA reads as TGTGCCAGCAGTGACTTGGCCAGCAATCAGCCCCAGCATTTT.